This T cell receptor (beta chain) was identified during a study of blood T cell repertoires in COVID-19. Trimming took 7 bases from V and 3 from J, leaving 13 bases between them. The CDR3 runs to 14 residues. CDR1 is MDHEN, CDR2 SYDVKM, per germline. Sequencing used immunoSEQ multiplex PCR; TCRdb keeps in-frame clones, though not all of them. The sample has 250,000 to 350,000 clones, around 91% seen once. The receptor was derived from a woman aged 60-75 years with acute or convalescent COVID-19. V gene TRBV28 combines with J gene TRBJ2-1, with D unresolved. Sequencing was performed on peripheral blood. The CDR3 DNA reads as TGTGCCAGCAAAAGCCAGGCGAACTACAATGAGCAGTTCTTC. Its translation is CASKSQANYNEQFF. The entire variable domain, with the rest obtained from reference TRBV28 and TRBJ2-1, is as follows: DVKVTQSSRYLVKRTGEKVFLECVQDMDHENMFWYRQDPGLGLRLIYFSYDVKMKEKGDIPEGYSVSREKKERFSLILESASTNQTSMYLCASKSQANYNEQFFGPGTRLTVL.